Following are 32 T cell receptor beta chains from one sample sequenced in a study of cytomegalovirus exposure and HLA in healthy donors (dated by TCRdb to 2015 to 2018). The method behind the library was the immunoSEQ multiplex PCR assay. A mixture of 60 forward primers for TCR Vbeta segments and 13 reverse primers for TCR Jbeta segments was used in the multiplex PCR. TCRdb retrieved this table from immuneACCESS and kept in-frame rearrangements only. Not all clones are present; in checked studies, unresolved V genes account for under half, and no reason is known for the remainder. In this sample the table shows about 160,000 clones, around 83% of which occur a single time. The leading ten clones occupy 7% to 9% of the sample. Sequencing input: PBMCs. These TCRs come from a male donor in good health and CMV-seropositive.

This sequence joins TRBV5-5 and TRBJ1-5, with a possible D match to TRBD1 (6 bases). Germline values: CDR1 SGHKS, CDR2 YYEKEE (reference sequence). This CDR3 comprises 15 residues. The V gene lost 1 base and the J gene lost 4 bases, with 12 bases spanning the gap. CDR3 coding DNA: TGTGCCAGCAGCTTGATTGGGGGCTTGAATCAGCCCCAGCATTTT. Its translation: CASSLIGGLNQPQHF.

The CDR3 here is CASGRGGDVNEQFF. The CDR3 nucleotides read TGTGCCAGCGGCCGGGGAGGAGACGTGAATGAGCAGTTCTTC. V usage is TRBV11-3 and J usage is TRBJ2-1, with D possibly matching TRBD2 (6 bases). The germline V gene has CDR1 SGHNT and CDR2 YENEEA. This CDR3 has 14 amino acids. The ends were cut back, 8 bases at V and 7 bases at J, with 18 bases in the middle.

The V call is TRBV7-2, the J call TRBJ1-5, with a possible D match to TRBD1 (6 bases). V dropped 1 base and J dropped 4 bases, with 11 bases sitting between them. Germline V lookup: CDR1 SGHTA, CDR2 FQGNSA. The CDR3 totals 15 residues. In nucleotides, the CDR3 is TGTGCCAGCAGCTTAGGAGGGACAACAAATCAGCCCCAGCATTTT. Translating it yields CASSLGGTTNQPQHF.

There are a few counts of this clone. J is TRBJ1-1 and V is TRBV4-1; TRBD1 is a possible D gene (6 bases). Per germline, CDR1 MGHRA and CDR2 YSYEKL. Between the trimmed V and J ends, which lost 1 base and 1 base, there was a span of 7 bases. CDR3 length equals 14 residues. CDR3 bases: TGCGCCAGCAGCCAAGCGGACAGGAACACTGAAGCTTTCTTT. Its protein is CASSQADRNTEAFF.

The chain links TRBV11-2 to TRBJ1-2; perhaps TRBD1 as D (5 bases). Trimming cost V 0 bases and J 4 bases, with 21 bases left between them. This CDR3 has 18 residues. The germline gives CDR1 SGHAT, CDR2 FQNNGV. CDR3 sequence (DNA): TGTGCCAGCAGCTTAGATCTTGAGACAGCGACCCGTGGCTATGGCTACACCTTC. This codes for CASSLDLETATRGYGYTF. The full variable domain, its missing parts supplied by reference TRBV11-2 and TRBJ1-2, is EAGVAQSPRYKIIEKRQSVAFWCNPISGHATLYWYQQILGQGPKLLIQFQNNGVVDDSQLPKDRFSAERLKGVDSTLKIQPAKLEDSAVYLCASSLDLETATRGYGYTFGSGTRLTVV.

The chain's CDR3 is CASREDRALKINSPLHF. Written as DNA, the CDR3 is TGTGCCAGCAGGGAGGACAGGGCCCTGAAAATTAATTCACCCCTCCACTTT. The rearrangement links TRBV2 to TRBJ1-6, with 8 bases fitting TRBD1. The junction had 13 bases not matched to a gene; V was cut back by 6 bases and J by 6 bases. CDR1 and CDR2 from the germline V gene are SNHLY and FYNNEI. CDR3 size: 17 residues.

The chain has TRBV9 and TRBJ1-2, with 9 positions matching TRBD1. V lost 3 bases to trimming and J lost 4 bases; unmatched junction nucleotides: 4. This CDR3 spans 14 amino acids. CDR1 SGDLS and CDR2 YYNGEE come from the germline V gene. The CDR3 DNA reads TGTGCCAGCAGCGAGGGACAGGGACTCTATGGCTACACCTTC. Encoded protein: CASSEGQGLYGYTF.

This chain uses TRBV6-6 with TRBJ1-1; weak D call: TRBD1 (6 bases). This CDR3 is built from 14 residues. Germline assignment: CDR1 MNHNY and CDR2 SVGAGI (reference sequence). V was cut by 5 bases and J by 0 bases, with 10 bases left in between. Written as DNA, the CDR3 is TGTGCCAGCAGTGCTGGACAGATGAACACTGAAGCTTTCTTT. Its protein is CASSAGQMNTEAFF.

The CDR3 sequence is CASSQWGVGRRNTEAFF. The DNA for the CDR3 is TGCGCCAGCAGCCAATGGGGAGTAGGACGGAGGAACACTGAAGCTTTCTTT. The chain combines TRBV4-1 with TRBJ1-1; D call uncertain. Germline V lookup: CDR1 MGHRA, CDR2 YSYEKL. V lost 2 bases to trimming and J lost 1 base, with 17 bases between them. The CDR3 runs to 17 residues.

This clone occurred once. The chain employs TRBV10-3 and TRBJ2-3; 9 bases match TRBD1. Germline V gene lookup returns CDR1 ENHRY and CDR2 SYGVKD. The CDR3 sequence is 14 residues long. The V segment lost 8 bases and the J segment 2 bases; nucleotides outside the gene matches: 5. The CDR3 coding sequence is TGTGCCATCTGGACAGGGGCTACCACAGATACGCAGTATTTT. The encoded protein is CAIWTGATTDTQYF.

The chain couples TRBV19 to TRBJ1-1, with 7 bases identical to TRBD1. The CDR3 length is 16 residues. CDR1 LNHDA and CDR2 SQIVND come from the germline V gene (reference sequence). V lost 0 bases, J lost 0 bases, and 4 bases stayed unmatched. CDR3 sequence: CASSIDGDRLNTEAFF. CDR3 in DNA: TGTGCCAGTAGTATAGATGGGGACAGACTGAACACTGAAGCTTTCTTT.

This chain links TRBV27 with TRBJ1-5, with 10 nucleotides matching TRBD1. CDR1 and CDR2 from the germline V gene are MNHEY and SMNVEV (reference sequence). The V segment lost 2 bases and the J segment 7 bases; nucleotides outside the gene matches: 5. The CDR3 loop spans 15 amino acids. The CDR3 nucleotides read TGTGCCAGCAGTTTAGGGGGACAGGGGAGGCAGCCCCAGCATTTT. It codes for CASSLGGQGRQPQHF.

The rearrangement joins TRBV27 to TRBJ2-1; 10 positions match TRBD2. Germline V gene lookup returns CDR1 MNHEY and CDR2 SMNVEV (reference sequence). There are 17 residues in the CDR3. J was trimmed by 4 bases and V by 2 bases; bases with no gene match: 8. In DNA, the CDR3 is TGTGCCAGCAGTTTAATTGGAGCGGGGGGGCGGTACAATGAGCAGTTCTTC. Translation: CASSLIGAGGRYNEQFF.

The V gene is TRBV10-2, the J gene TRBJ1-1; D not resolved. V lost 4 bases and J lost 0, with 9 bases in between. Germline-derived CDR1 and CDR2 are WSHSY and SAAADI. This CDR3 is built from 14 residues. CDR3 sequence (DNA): TGCGCCAGCAGTGCCGCGTCTATGAACACTGAAGCTTTCTTT. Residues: CASSAASMNTEAFF.

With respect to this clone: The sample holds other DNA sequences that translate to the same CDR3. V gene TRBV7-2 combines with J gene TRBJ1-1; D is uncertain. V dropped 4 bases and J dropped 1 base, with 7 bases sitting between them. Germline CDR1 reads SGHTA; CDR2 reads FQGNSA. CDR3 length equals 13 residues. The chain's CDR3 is CASSSNRNTEAFF. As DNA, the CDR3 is TGTGCCAGCAGCTCAAATAGGAACACTGAAGCTTTCTTT.

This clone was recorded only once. The CDR3 region has the DNA TGTGCCTGGAGTGCCCCGAGCCTCGAAAAACTGTTTTTT. Protein: CAWSAPSLEKLFF. V usage is TRBV30 and J usage is TRBJ1-4; no firm D call. V lost 1 base and J lost 8, with 11 bases in between. CDR3 length equals 13 residues. Germline lookup yields CDR1 GTSNPN and CDR2 SVGIG (reference sequence).

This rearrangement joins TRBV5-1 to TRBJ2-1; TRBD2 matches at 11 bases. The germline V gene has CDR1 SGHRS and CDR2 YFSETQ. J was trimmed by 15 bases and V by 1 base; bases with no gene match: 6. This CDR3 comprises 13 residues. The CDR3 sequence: CASSLTSGSYPFF. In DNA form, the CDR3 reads TGCGCCAGCAGCTTGACTAGCGGGAGCTATCCGTTCTTC.

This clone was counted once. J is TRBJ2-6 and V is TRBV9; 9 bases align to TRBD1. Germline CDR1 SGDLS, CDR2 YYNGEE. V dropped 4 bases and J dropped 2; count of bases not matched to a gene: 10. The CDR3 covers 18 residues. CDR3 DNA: TGTGCCAGCAGCCGAAGGACAGGGGATCTCGCTGGGGCCAACGTCCTGACTTTC. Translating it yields CASSRRTGDLAGANVLTF.

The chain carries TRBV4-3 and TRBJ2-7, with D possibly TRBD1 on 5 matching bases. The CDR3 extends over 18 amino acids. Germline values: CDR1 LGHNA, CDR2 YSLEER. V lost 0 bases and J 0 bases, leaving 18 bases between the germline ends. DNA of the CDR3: TGCGCCAGCAGCCAAGATTTGAATAGGGGCACAGCCTCCTACGAGCAGTACTTC. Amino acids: CASSQDLNRGTASYEQYF.

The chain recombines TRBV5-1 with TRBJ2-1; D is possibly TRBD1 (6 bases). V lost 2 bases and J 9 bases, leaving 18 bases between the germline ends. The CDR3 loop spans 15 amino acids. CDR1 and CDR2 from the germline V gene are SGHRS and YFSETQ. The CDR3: CASSLGGGPRGEQFF. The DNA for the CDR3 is TGCGCCAGCAGCTTAGGGGGTGGACCTAGGGGTGAGCAGTTCTTC.

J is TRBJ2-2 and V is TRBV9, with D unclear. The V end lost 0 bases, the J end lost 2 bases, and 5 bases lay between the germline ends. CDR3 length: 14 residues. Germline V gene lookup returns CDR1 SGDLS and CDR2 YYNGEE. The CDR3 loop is CASSVDTNTGELFF. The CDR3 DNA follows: TGTGCCAGCAGCGTAGACACCAACACCGGGGAGCTGTTTTTT.

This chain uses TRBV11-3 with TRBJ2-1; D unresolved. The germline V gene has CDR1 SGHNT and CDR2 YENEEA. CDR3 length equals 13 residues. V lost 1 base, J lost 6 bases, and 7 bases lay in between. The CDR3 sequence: CASSLVPLNEQFF. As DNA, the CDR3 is TGTGCCAGCAGCTTAGTACCACTCAATGAGCAGTTCTTC.

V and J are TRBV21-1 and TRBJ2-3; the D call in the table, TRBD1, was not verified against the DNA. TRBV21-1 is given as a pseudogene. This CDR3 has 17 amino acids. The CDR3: CASKGTGRVHLTDTQYF. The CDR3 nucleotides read TGTGCCAGCAAAGGGACAGGGAGGGTACACCTCACAGATACGCAGTATTTT.

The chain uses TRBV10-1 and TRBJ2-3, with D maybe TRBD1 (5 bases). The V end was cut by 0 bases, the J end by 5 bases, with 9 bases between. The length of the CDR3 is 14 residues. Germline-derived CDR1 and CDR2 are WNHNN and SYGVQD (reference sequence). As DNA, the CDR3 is TGCGCCAGCAGTGAGTCAACAAGGGGAGATACGCAGTATTTT. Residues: CASSESTRGDTQYF.

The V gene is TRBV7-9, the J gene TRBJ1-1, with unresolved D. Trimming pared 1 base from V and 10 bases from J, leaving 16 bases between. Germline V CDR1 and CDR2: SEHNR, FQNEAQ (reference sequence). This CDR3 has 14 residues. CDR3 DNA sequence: TGTGCCAGCAGCTTAGTTTCCGCCCTTACGGGAGCTTTCTTT. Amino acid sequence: CASSLVSALTGAFF.

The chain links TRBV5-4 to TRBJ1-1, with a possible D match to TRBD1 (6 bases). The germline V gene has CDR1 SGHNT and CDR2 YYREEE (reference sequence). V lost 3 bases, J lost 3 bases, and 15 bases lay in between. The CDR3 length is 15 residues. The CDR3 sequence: CASSSGQSSYTEAFF. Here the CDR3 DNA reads TGTGCCAGCAGCTCTGGACAGAGCAGCTACACTGAAGCTTTCTTT.

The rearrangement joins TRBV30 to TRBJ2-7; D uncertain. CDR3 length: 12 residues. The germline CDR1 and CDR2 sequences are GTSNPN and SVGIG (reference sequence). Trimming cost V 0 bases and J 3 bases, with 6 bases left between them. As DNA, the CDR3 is TGTGCCTGGAGTGTACTTTTCTACGAGCAGTACTTC. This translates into CAWSVLFYEQYF. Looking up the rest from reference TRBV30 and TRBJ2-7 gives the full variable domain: SQTIHQWPATLVQPVGSPLSLECTVEGTSNPNLYWYRQAAGRGLQLLFYSVGIGQISSEVPQNLSASRPQDRQFILSSKKLLLSDSGFYLCAWSVLFYEQYFGPGTRLTVT.

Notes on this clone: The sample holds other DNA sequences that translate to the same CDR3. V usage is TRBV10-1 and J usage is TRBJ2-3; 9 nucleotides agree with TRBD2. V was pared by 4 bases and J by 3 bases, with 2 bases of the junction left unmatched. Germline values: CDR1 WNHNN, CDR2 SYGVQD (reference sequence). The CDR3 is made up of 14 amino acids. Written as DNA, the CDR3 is TGCGCCAGCAGTGCTAGCGGGGCGACAGATACGCAGTATTTT. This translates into CASSASGATDTQYF.

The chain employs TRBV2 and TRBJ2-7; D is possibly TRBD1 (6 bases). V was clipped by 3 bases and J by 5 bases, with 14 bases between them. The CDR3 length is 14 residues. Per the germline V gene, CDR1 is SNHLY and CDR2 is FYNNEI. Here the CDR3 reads CASSEGAGWDEQYF. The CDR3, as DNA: TGTGCCAGCAGTGAGGGGGCAGGGTGGGACGAGCAGTACTTC.

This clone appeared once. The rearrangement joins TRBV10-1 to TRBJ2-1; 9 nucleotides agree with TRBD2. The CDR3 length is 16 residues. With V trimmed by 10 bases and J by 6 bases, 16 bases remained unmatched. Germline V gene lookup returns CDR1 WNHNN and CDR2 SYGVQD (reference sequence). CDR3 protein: CANLLLRVAGVNEQFF. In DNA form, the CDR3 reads TGCGCCAACCTCCTCCTCAGGGTAGCGGGAGTCAATGAGCAGTTCTTC.

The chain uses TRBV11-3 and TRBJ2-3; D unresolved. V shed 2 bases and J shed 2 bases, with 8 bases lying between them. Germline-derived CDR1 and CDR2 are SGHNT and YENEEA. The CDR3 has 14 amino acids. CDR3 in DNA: TGTGCCAGCAGCTTAAACAGACCCACAGATACGCAGTATTTT. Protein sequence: CASSLNRPTDTQYF.

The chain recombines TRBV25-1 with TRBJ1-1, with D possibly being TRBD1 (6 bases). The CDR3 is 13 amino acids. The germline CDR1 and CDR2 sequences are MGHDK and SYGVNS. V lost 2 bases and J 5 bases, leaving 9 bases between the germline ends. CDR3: CASSEDRFTEAFF. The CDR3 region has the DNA TGTGCCAGCAGTGAAGACAGGTTTACTGAAGCTTTCTTT. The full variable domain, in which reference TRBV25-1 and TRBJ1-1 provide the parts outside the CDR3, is EADIYQTPRYLVIGTGKKITLECSQTMGHDKMYWYQQDPGMELHLIHYSYGVNSTEKGDLSSESTVSRIRTEHFPLTLESARPSHTSQYLCASSEDRFTEAFFGQGTRLTVV.